Sequencing of this T cell receptor beta chain was carried out in a study of T cell responses to AZD1222 COVID-19 vaccine. TCRdb's copy holds only in-frame clones and misses some; the assay was immunoSEQ multiplex PCR. Of approximately 100,000 clones in the sample, 75% to 95% were seen once. CDR3 length: 12 residues. Germline CDR1 and CDR2: GTSNPN and SVGIG (reference sequence). V dropped 1 base and J dropped 0 bases, with 3 bases sitting between them. The TCR originated in an adult in good health. The sample was peripheral blood, taken on day 0 of AZD1222 vaccination. J is TRBJ1-1 and V is TRBV30; D uncertain. The CDR3 DNA follows: TGTGCCTGGAGTGATTTGAACACTGAAGCTTTCTTT. The encoded protein is CAWSDLNTEAFF. The complete variable domain, with remaining parts taken from reference TRBV30 and TRBJ1-1, reads SQTIHQWPATLVQPVGSPLSLECTVEGTSNPNLYWYRQAAGRGLQLLFYSVGIGQISSEVPQNLSASRPQDRQFILSSKKLLLSDSGFYLCAWSDLNTEAFFGQGTRLTVV.